This TCR beta chain is from a study of blood T cell repertoires in COVID-19. Study-wide background: Specimens from acute and convalescent COVID-19 originated in the United States, Italy and Spain. In each case, the material was cDNA or gDNA derived from T cells, B-cell-depleted T cells, or PBMCs.

As processed by the authors: For nucleated cells, counts were estimated from reference gene primer amplification. This table comes from immunoSEQ multiplex PCR, and its TCRdb copy is limited to in-frame clones, with some not included. Clonal size and the V and J genes are those of that table, whereas D and trimming came from the DNA. The data show around 210,000 clones, about 90% seen once. The TCR originated in a man aged 18 to 29 with active or convalescent COVID-19. Sequenced material: peripheral blood.

The CDR3 coding sequence is TGTGCCAGCAGCCAAGATCGCCTAGCGGGAGCAGATACGCAGTATTTT. Amino acids: CASSQDRLAGADTQYF. The rearrangement uses TRBV14 and TRBJ2-3; 10 bases agree with TRBD2. Germline CDR1 is SGHDN and CDR2 is FVKESK. V lost 0 bases to trimming and J lost 4 bases; unmatched junction nucleotides: 4. This CDR3 comprises 16 residues.